The 21 T cell receptor beta chains below all came from one sample that was sequenced in a study of post-analysis software for immune sequencing data. Overall study results and limits: Included in a set of about five TRBV segments more frequent in patients than controls were TRBV5-6, TRBV5-1 and TRBV20-1.

The TCR beta cDNA libraries carried unique molecular identifiers. TCRdb used MiXCR to reprocess the PCR reads, holding one entry per CDR3 protein. Here the sample spans about 820,000 distinct CDR3 sequences, roughly 50% being singletons. For these receptors, no antigen is known. The sequencing input was blood. These receptors were collected from a girl aged 10 to 17 with multiple sclerosis.

This clonotype turned up a few times. The chain links TRBV6-1 to TRBJ1-2; 8 bases fit TRBD1. The CDR3 runs 15 residues. Germline CDR1 and CDR2: MNHNS and SASEGT. The junction had 11 bases not matched to a gene; V was cut back by 7 bases and J by 4 bases. CDR3: CASKDRDRMGYGYTF. The CDR3 bases are TGTGCCAGCAAGGATCGGGACAGGATGGGCTATGGCTACACCTTC.

The chain recombines TRBV7-3 with TRBJ2-6; D may match TRBD1 or TRBD2 (5 bases each). This CDR3 has 19 residues. The germline CDR1 and CDR2 sequences are SGHTA and FQGTGA. The V and J ends lost 1 base and 0 bases respectively, with 16 bases between them. CDR3 DNA sequence: TGTGCCAGCAGCTTAAACGTGGGCCCAGGGAGCTCTGGGGCCAACGTCCTGACTTTC. Protein sequence: CASSLNVGPGSSGANVLTF.

The CDR3 region is CASSPGTSGRYDEQYF. CDR3 DNA sequence: TGTGCCAGCAGCCCGGGGACTAGCGGGAGATATGACGAGCAGTACTTC. The chain has TRBV7-9 and TRBJ2-5; 14 bases match TRBD2. The J call may be wrong; the DNA end is better matched by TRBJ2-7. The CDR3 consists of 16 residues. Germline V gene lookup returns CDR1 SEHNR and CDR2 FQNEAQ (reference sequence).

V usage is TRBV7-8 and J usage is TRBJ1-2; D perhaps matches TRBD1 (6 bases). V was clipped by 5 bases and J by 0 bases, with 10 bases between them. The CDR3 is 14 amino acids. Germline values: CDR1 SGHVS, CDR2 FQNEAQ. The DNA for the CDR3 is TGTGCCAGCAGCCTGGGACATACTAACTATGGCTACACCTTC. Protein sequence: CASSLGHTNYGYTF.

The chain uses TRBV7-2 and TRBJ1-1; D is unresolved. V gave up 6 bases and J gave up 3 bases, with 8 bases separating them. This CDR3 region has 12 residues. The germline gives CDR1 SGHTA, CDR2 FQGNSA. CDR3 amino acids: CASREGYTEAFF. The CDR3 nucleotides are TGTGCCAGCAGAGAGGGTTACACTGAAGCTTTCTTT. Supplemented by reference TRBV7-2 and TRBJ1-1, the full variable domain reads GAGVSQSPSNKVTEKGKDVELRCDPISGHTALYWYRQSLGQGLEFLIYFQGNSAPDKSGLPSDRFSAERTGGSVSTLTIQRTQQEDSAVYLCASREGYTEAFFGQGTRLTVV.

The chain recombines TRBV10-3 with TRBJ1-2; TRBD1 matches at 8 bases. The V gene end was trimmed by 8 bases and the J gene end by 5 bases; junction bases not matched to a gene: 10. Germline V gene data show CDR1 as ENHRY and CDR2 as SYGVKD. This CDR3 is built from 14 residues. The CDR3 DNA sequence: TGTGCCATCCTCGGACAGGGCGGGGGGTATGGCTACACCTTC. Its protein is CAILGQGGGYGYTF.

The genes are TRBV29-1 and TRBJ2-7, with 11 bases identical to TRBD1. This CDR3 contains 16 residues. V was pared by 5 bases and J by 2 bases, with 11 bases of the junction left unmatched. Germline values: CDR1 SQVTM, CDR2 ANQGSEA. The CDR3: CSVLPAGGQGAYEQYF. In DNA, the CDR3 is TGCAGCGTTCTACCGGCCGGGGGACAGGGGGCCTACGAGCAGTACTTC.

The V gene is TRBV6-1, the J gene TRBJ2-1; 13 positions agree with TRBD2. V trimming: 1 base; J trimming: 0 bases; junction bases outside the gene matches: 6. The CDR3 is 19 amino acids. Germline V gene lookup returns CDR1 MNHNS and CDR2 SASEGT. CDR3 residues: CASSEGLAGGRRSYNEQFF. Written as DNA, the CDR3 is TGTGCCAGCAGTGAAGGACTAGCGGGAGGCCGACGCTCCTACAATGAGCAGTTCTTC.

V usage is TRBV20-1 and J usage is TRBJ2-7; no definite D call. With the DNA end fitting TRBJ2-5 better, the J assignment may be wrong. The CDR3 runs to 12 residues. Germline V gene data show CDR1 as DFQATT and CDR2 as SNEGSKA (reference sequence). In DNA, the CDR3 is TGCAGTGCTAGCCGATCCCGGCAGACCCAGTACTTC. This gives the protein CSASRSRQTQYF.

CDR3 sequence (DNA): TGTGCCAGCAGTATTAGCGGTGTTACCTACGAGCAGTACTTC. As protein: CASSISGVTYEQYF. The gene calls are TRBV12-3 or TRBV12-4 and TRBJ2-5; D is perhaps TRBD2 (6 bases). The better agreement between TRBJ2-7 and the DNA end casts doubt on the J call. The CDR3 spans 14 residues.

V usage is TRBV6-5 and J usage is TRBJ2-7, with a tentative D call TRBD1 (6 bases). CDR1 and CDR2 (germline): MNHEY, SVGAGI. The V end was cut by 5 bases, the J end by 0 bases, with 14 bases between. This CDR3 spans 15 amino acids. In nucleotides, the CDR3 is TGTGCCAGCAGTATCACAGGGCCGGCCTCCTACGAGCAGTACTTC. Protein: CASSITGPASYEQYF.

CDR3 residues: CASSFGLRGEQYF. CDR3 nucleotides: TGCGCCAGCAGCTTTGGACTCCGGGGCGAGCAGTACTTC. The V gene is TRBV5-1, the J gene TRBJ2-5, with D possibly matching TRBD2 (5 bases). The tail of the sequence fits TRBJ2-7 better, so the J call may be wrong. The germline V gene has CDR1 SGHRS and CDR2 YFSETQ. The CDR3 covers 13 residues.

This clonotype turned up a few times. V is TRBV9 and J is TRBJ2-7, with 8 bases identical to TRBD2. V lost 0 bases and J lost 7; bases outside the gene matches: 9. The length of the CDR3 is 15 residues. Germline V gene sequence: CDR1 SGDLS, CDR2 YYNGEE. The CDR3 nucleotides are TGTGCCAGCAGCGTAGGAGTCGGGGGGGCTATGGAGCAGTACTTC. Its protein product is CASSVGVGGAMEQYF.

The J gene is TRBJ1-2, the V gene TRBV5-1; TRBD1 matches 8 bases. With V trimmed by 4 bases and J by 5 bases, 10 bases remained unmatched. Germline V CDR1 and CDR2: SGHRS, YFSETQ. The CDR3 spans 15 residues. The CDR3 sequence: CASSQGTGLTYGYTF. Written as DNA, the CDR3 is TGCGCCAGCAGCCAAGGGACAGGTCTTACATATGGCTACACCTTC.

The chain employs TRBV29-1 and TRBJ1-2; D unclear. The V and J ends lost 3 bases and 5 bases respectively, with 10 bases between them. The CDR3 totals 12 residues. Germline V gene data show CDR1 as SQVTM and CDR2 as ANQGSEA. This CDR3 reads CSVDLVGYGYTF. CDR3 sequence (DNA): TGCAGCGTTGATTTAGTCGGGTATGGCTACACCTTC.

This chain joins TRBV6-5 and TRBJ2-1, with D tentatively TRBD1 (5 bases). Trimming removed 5 bases at V and 9 bases at J, with 8 bases between. The CDR3 consists of 11 residues. Germline CDR1 reads MNHEY; CDR2 reads SVGAGI. This chain's CDR3 is CASSKGFEQFF. CDR3 sequence (DNA): TGTGCCAGCAGTAAGGGGTTTGAGCAGTTCTTC.

There are a few counts of this clonotype. The genes are TRBV6-1 and TRBJ2-7, with 10 bases fitting TRBD1. The germline V gene encodes CDR1 MNHNS and CDR2 SASEGT. CDR3 size: 15 residues. V shed 4 bases and J 4 bases; nucleotides not matched to a gene: 7. CDR3 amino acids: CASSGGTGVGYEQYF. The CDR3, as DNA: TGTGCCAGCAGTGGAGGGACAGGGGTCGGATACGAGCAGTACTTC.

The gene calls are TRBV7-2 and TRBJ2-4; D possibly matches TRBD1 or TRBD2 (7 bases each). Trimming removed 6 bases at V and 13 bases at J, with 22 bases between. Germline CDR1 SGHTA, CDR2 FQGNSA. The length of the CDR3 is 14 residues. Here the CDR3 DNA reads TGTGCCAGCAGTTATTCCTACCACAGGGGAGGGCAGTACTTC. This encodes CASSYSYHRGGQYF.

The chain has TRBV27 and TRBJ1-2; 9 nucleotides agree with TRBD1. CDR3 length: 15 residues. Germline CDR1 reads MNHEY; CDR2 reads SMNVEV (reference sequence). V lost 3 bases, J lost 3 bases, and 5 bases stayed unmatched. As DNA, the CDR3 is TGTGCCAGCAGTTTCCAGGGACAGGGAGACTATGGCTACACCTTC. Translation gives CASSFQGQGDYGYTF.

The chain recombines TRBV20-1 with TRBJ1-1; tentative D call: TRBD1 (5 bases). The CDR3 length is 17 residues. The V end was cut by 4 bases, the J end by 3 bases, with 24 bases between. The germline V gene has CDR1 DFQATT and CDR2 SNEGSKA (reference sequence). The CDR3 loop reads CSAILLTGSLGDTEAFF. In DNA, the CDR3 is TGCAGTGCTATTCTTTTAACCGGGTCGTTGGGGGACACTGAAGCTTTCTTT.

The chain recombines TRBV7-9 with TRBJ2-4; 11 bases are a match to TRBD2. The J call is in doubt because the DNA end fits TRBJ2-7 better. This CDR3 region has 17 residues. CDR1 SEHNR and CDR2 FQNEAQ come from the germline V gene (reference sequence). CDR3 amino acids: CASSLAGTSGGTYEQYF. The DNA of the CDR3 is TGTGCCAGCAGCTTAGCAGGGACTAGCGGTGGGACCTACGAGCAGTACTTC.